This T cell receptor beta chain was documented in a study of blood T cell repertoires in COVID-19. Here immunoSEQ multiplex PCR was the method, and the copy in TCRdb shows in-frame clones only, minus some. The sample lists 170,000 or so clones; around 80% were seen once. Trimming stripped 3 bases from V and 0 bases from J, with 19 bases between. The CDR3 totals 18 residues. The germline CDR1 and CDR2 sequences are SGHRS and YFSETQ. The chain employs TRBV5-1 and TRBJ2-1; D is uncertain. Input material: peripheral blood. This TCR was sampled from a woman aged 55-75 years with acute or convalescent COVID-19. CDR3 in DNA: TGCGCCAGCAGCTACCGTTCCGGGTTCGGAAGCTCCTACAATGAGCAGTTCTTC. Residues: CASSYRSGFGSSYNEQFF.